Sequencing of this T cell receptor (beta chain) was carried out in a study of CD8+ T cells in alopecia areata. As regards this clone: As yet, its antigen is unknown.

V shed 7 bases and J 5 bases; nucleotides not matched to a gene: 11. The CDR3 has 15 amino acids. Per germline, CDR1 SGHVS and CDR2 FQNEAQ. Described treatment: oral pan-JAK inhibitor, 5-10 mg twice daily. Specimens obtained from alopecia areata patients comprised lesional scalp punch biopsies and peripheral blood. General study findings and limits: Scalp clonality and expanded CD8+ clones among the top 100 fell significantly with tofacitinib.

As the sequencing template, cDNA was produced by extracting RNA and reverse transcribing it. The table came from immunoSEQ multiplex PCR; TCRdb's copy has only in-frame clones and leaves some out. This repertoire shows around 70,000 clones, roughly 30% found once; its top ten account for about 15%. The rearrangement joins TRBV7-8 to TRBJ2-3; 8 bases are a match to TRBD2. The sample consisted of CD8+ T cells sorted from blood, taken at week 4, from a patient treated with tofacitinib. The receptor comes from a human donor with alopecia areata. This CDR3 reads CASIPSGLEVDTQYF. In DNA form, the CDR3 reads TGTGCCAGCATCCCCTCGGGACTAGAAGTAGATACGCAGTATTTT.